This is a list of T cell receptor beta chains from one sample in a study of blood T cell repertoires in COVID-19. Assay: immunoSEQ multiplex PCR; the TCRdb copy retains only in-frame clones and omits some. In the table there are around 250,000 clones, more than 70% of which are singletons. Material for sequencing was peripheral blood. The receptor set was obtained from a man older than 75 with acute or convalescent COVID-19. Both conserved end residues are part of each CDR3. D genes are given only for firm matches. Clone size appears in some rows only: once, few, many, or a class for an expanded clone.

d_call j_call clone_size v_call cdr3_nt cdr3_aa
- TRBJ2-3 - TRBV29-1 TGCAGCGTTGCAGAGCGGTCTGGCACAGATACGCAGTATTTT CSVAERSGTDTQYF
TRBD1 TRBJ1-1 - TRBV6-5 TGTGCCAGCAGCCTGGACAGGGATGAAGCTTTCTTT CASSLDRDEAFF
- TRBJ1-2 - TRBV6-5 TGTGCCAGCAGTTACCCCCCAGAATCCTATGGCTACACCTTC CASSYPPESYGYTF
- TRBJ2-3 - TRBV5-4 TGTGCCAGCAGCTTCGGCAGGGCCAGCACAGATACGCAGTATTTT CASSFGRASTDTQYF
- TRBJ1-5 once TRBV5-5 TGTGCCAGCAGCTTGGGGCAGTGTCAGCCCCAGCATTTT CASSLGQCQPQHF
- TRBJ2-7 - TRBV6-5 TGTGCCAGCAATCGGGTAGGGGGTTACGAGCAGTACTTC CASNRVGGYEQYF
- TRBJ2-7 - TRBV5-1 TGCGCCAGCAGCCGGGAACCAGAATTCTACGAGCAGTACTTC CASSREPEFYEQYF
- TRBJ2-7 - TRBV27 TGTGCCAGCAGTCTAGCGGACAGCTACGAGCAGTACTTC CASSLADSYEQYF
TRBD1 TRBJ2-3 - TRBV5-1 TGCGCCAGCAGCATGACAGGGGCTAACACAGATACGCAGTATTTT CASSMTGANTDTQYF
TRBD1 TRBJ1-4 - TRBV10-3 TGTGCCATCAGTGAGTCTGCGGGACAGATTAATGAAAAACTGTTTTTT CAISESAGQINEKLFF
- TRBJ2-2 - TRBV12-5 TGTGCTAGTGGTTTAGGGACGGCGGGGACCGGGGAGCTGTTTTTT CASGLGTAGTGELFF
- TRBJ1-2 - TRBV9 TGTGCCAGCAGCGTAGGGGCAGCCCCTTCCCAGGGCTACACCTTC CASSVGAAPSQGYTF
TRBD1 TRBJ1-2 once TRBV4-1 TGCGCCAGCAGCCAAGATTCCCAGGGGGTGGCGATTTATGGCTACACCTTC CASSQDSQGVAIYGYTF
- TRBJ1-2 few TRBV4-2 TGTGCCAGCAGCCAAGATCCAAAGGGGAACCGGGGCTACACCTTC CASSQDPKGNRGYTF
- TRBJ1-5 - TRBV28 TGTGCCAGCGGCCAGGGAGGGAGCAATCAGCCCCAGCATTTT CASGQGGSNQPQHF
TRBD1 TRBJ1-6 - TRBV19 TGTGCCACCGGGACAGGGCGGGAGTCACCCCTCCACTTT CATGTGRESPLHF
- TRBJ1-5 - TRBV10-3 TGTGCCATCAGCAGGACAGATCTTAGCAATCAGCCCCAGCATTTT CAISRTDLSNQPQHF
- TRBJ1-1 - TRBV7-9 TGTGCCAGCAGCTCCCTCGGGGTCGGGAACACTGAAGCTTTCTTT CASSSLGVGNTEAFF
- TRBJ1-1 - TRBV6-2/TRBV6-3 TGTGCCAGCAGTTACGGGGGCACGATGAACACTGAAGCTTTCTTT CASSYGGTMNTEAFF
- TRBJ2-3 - TRBV12-3/TRBV12-4 TGTGCCAGCAGTTTCCTCCGCACAGATACGCAGTATTTT CASSFLRTDTQYF
- TRBJ1-2 - TRBV7-8 TGTGCCAGCAGCATGGAGGGGCAGAACTATGGCTACACCTTC CASSMEGQNYGYTF
TRBD2 TRBJ2-1 few TRBV14 TGTGCCAGCAGCCATCCCATGGGGGGGTCCAATGAGCAGTTCTTC CASSHPMGGSNEQFF
TRBD1 TRBJ1-6 - TRBV28 TGTGCCAGCAGTTTCAGGGGGGATTCACCCCTCCACTTT CASSFRGDSPLHF
TRBD1 TRBJ2-7 - TRBV6-5 TGTGCCAGCAGTTTAGGGGGCCTGACCTACGAGCAGTACTTC CASSLGGLTYEQYF
TRBD1 TRBJ1-1 - TRBV19 TGTGCCAGCGGGGACAGGAACACTCTAACTGAAGCTTTCTTT CASGDRNTLTEAFF
TRBD1 TRBJ1-4 - TRBV28 TGTGCCAGCAGTCCCGGGACAGGGGACGAAAAACTGTTTTTT CASSPGTGDEKLFF
- TRBJ1-2 - TRBV6-5 TGTGCCAGCAGTTTGGGGGAGGCACACTATGGCTACACCTTC CASSLGEAHYGYTF
- TRBJ1-1 - TRBV27 TGTGCCAGCAGTTTATCGGGAGTCAGGGGTCCCTCTCCGAACACTGAAGCTTTCTTT CASSLSGVRGPSPNTEAFF